Shown below are 14 T cell receptor beta chains from a single sample sequenced in a study of blood T cell repertoires in COVID-19. TCRdb keeps only in-frame clones here, not all; method: immunoSEQ multiplex PCR. The sample consists of 200,000 to 300,000 clones, about 89% of them appearing once. What was sequenced was peripheral blood. The source of these receptors is a man aged 40-55 years who had recovered from COVID-19.

V gene TRBV15 combines with J gene TRBJ1-5; 10 nucleotides line up with TRBD1. Germline-derived CDR1 and CDR2 are LNHNV and YYDKDF (reference sequence). This CDR3 comprises 15 residues. The junction had 2 bases not matched to a gene; V was cut back by 2 bases and J by 4 bases. The CDR3 is CATSRQGQGNQPQHF. Here the CDR3 DNA reads TGTGCCACCAGCAGACAGGGACAGGGGAATCAGCCCCAGCATTTT.

The J gene is TRBJ1-1, the V gene TRBV15; weak D call: TRBD1 (6 bases). The CDR3 has 15 residues. The germline V gene has CDR1 LNHNV and CDR2 YYDKDF (reference sequence). V lost 0 bases and J 5 bases, leaving 13 bases between the germline ends. The CDR3 DNA is TGTGCCACCAGCAGAGATCAGGGGCTGAGTACTGAAGCTTTCTTT. Encoded protein: CATSRDQGLSTEAFF.

The chain couples TRBV5-4 to TRBJ2-3, with D possibly matching TRBD2 (7 bases). The CDR3 sequence is 15 residues long. Germline V lookup: CDR1 SGHNT, CDR2 YYREEE (reference sequence). Trimming cost V 3 bases and J 4 bases, with 15 bases left between them. For the CDR3, the DNA is TGTGCCAGCAGCTGGGGGGGCGCCGCGGCAGATACGCAGTATTTT. Translating it yields CASSWGGAAADTQYF.

V and J are TRBV30 and TRBJ1-2; D is uncertain. CDR3 length: 11 residues. V was cut by 0 bases and J by 8 bases, with 7 bases left in between. Germline CDR1 is GTSNPN and CDR2 is SVGIG (reference sequence). For the CDR3, the DNA is TGTGCCTGGAGTGTGACGAGGGGCTACACCTTC. As protein: CAWSVTRGYTF. The variable domain in full, completed from reference TRBV30 and TRBJ1-2, reads SQTIHQWPATLVQPVGSPLSLECTVEGTSNPNLYWYRQAAGRGLQLLFYSVGIGQISSEVPQNLSASRPQDRQFILSSKKLLLSDSGFYLCAWSVTRGYTFGSGTRLTVV.

CDR3 sequence reads: CASSTSMNTGELFF. CDR3 bases: TGTGCCAGCAGTACGAGCATGAACACCGGGGAGCTGTTTTTT. The chain links TRBV6-5 to TRBJ2-2; no definite D call. This CDR3 region has 14 residues. V was clipped by 5 bases and J by 1 base, with 8 bases between them. The germline V gene encodes CDR1 MNHEY and CDR2 SVGAGI.

The chain carries TRBV6-2 or TRBV6-3 and TRBJ1-3; D gene uncertain. With 4 bases removed from V and 0 bases from J, the gap between germline ends came to 4 bases. In germline, CDR1 is MNHEY, CDR2 SVGEGT. CDR3 length equals 13 residues. The CDR3 sequence is CASSFGSGNTIYF. CDR3 nucleotide sequence: TGTGCCAGCAGTTTCGGCTCTGGAAACACCATATATTTT.

This chain links TRBV2 with TRBJ2-7, with TRBD2 matching 7 bases. The CDR3 is 15 amino acids. V was clipped by 6 bases and J by 4 bases; unmatched bases: 12. Looked up from germline, CDR1 is SNHLY and CDR2 is FYNNEI. CDR3 coding DNA: TGTGCCAGCAGGGAGGCTATGCGGGAGAATTACGAGCAGTACTTC. It codes for CASREAMRENYEQYF.

The chain employs TRBV7-2 and TRBJ2-7, with no clear D. The V gene lost 7 bases and the J gene lost 3 bases, with 16 bases spanning the gap. Germline V lookup: CDR1 SGHTA, CDR2 FQGNSA. CDR3 size: 14 residues. For the CDR3, the DNA is TGTGCCAGCACCTCCCGTATCAGTGGCTACGAGCAGTACTTC. It is translated as CASTSRISGYEQYF.

The rearrangement links TRBV3-1 (or the pseudogene TRBV3-2) to TRBJ2-7; 7 bases fit TRBD2. The CDR3 runs 15 residues. The V gene's germline CDR1 is LGHDT and CDR2 YNNKEL (reference sequence). V lost 2 bases, J lost 5 bases, and 9 bases stayed unmatched. For the CDR3, the DNA is TGTGCCAGCAGCCAATCAGGAGCGGGGATAAACGAGCAGTACTTC. Its translation: CASSQSGAGINEQYF.

The chain links TRBV5-4 to TRBJ2-2; the match to TRBD1 covers 7 bases. Germline-derived CDR1 and CDR2 are SGHNT and YYREEE (reference sequence). The CDR3 sequence is 16 residues long. Germline trimming cut 0 bases from V and 5 bases from J; bases unmatched to any gene: 7. The DNA of the CDR3 is TGTGCCAGCAGCTTGGTAGGACAGGCCAGGACCGGGGAGCTGTTTTTT. This codes for CASSLVGQARTGELFF.

A single count supports this clone. The chain links TRBV18 to TRBJ2-1; 8 bases fit TRBD2. Germline V gene data show CDR1 as KGHSH and CDR2 as LQKENI. This CDR3 comprises 15 residues. Unmatched junction bases numbered 7, after V lost 3 bases and J lost 6 bases. As DNA, the CDR3 is TGTGCCAGCTCACCGCTCGGGACTAGTGGCAATGAGCAGTTCTTC. Residues: CASSPLGTSGNEQFF.

The chain combines TRBV9 with TRBJ2-1, with TRBD2 matching over 12 bases. CDR3 size: 15 residues. Germline trimming cut 3 bases from V and 6 bases from J; bases unmatched to any gene: 4. Germline CDR1 SGDLS, CDR2 YYNGEE. The CDR3, as DNA: TGTGCCAGCAGCGGACTAGCGGGAGAGTCCAATGAGCAGTTCTTC. Residues: CASSGLAGESNEQFF.

This chain links TRBV27 with TRBJ2-2; D might be TRBD2 (5 bases). The CDR3 has 17 amino acids. Trimming shortened V by 3 bases and J by 2 bases, and 16 bases separated the two germline ends. From germline, CDR1 is MNHEY and CDR2 SMNVEV (reference sequence). The CDR3 region has the DNA TGTGCCAGCAGTTTGCGCCCCCGGACGGGAAACACCGGGGAGCTGTTTTTT. Residues: CASSLRPRTGNTGELFF.

J is TRBJ2-3 and V is TRBV5-1, with 9 bases lining up with TRBD2. The CDR3 extends over 15 amino acids. The V segment lost 1 base and the J segment 1 base; nucleotides outside the gene matches: 1. Germline CDR1 SGHRS, CDR2 YFSETQ. CDR3 sequence reads: CASSLWTSGTDTQYF. For the CDR3, the DNA is TGCGCCAGCAGCTTGTGGACTAGCGGCACAGATACGCAGTATTTT.